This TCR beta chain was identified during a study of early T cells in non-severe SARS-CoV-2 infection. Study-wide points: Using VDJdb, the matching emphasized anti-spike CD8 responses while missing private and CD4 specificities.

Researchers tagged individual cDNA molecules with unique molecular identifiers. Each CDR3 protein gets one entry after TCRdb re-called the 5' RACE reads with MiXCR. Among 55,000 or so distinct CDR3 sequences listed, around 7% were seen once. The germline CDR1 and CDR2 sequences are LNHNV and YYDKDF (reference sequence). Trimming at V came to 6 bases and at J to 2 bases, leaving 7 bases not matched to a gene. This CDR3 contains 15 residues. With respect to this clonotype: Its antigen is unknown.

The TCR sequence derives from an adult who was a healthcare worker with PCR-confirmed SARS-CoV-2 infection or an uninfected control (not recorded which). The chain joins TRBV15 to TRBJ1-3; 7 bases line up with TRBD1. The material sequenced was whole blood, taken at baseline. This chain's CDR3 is CATRKTGLTGNTIYF. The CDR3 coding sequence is TGTGCCACCAGGAAGACAGGGTTAACTGGAAACACCATATATTTT.